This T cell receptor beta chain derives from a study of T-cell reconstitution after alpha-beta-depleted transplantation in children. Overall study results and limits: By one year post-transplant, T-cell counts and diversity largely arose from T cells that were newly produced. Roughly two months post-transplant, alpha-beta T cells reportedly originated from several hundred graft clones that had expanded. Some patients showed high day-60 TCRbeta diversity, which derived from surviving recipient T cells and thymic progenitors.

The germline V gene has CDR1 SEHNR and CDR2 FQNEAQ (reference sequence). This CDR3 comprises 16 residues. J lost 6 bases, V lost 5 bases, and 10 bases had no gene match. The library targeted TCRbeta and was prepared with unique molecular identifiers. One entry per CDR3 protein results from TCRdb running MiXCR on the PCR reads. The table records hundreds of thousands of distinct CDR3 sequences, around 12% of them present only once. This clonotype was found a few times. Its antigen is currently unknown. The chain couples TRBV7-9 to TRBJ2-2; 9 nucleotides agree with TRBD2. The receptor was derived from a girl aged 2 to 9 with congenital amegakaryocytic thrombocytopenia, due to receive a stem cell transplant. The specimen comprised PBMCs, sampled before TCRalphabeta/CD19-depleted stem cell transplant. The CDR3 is CASSTGLAARPGELFF. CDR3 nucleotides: TGTGCCAGCAGCACGGGACTAGCTGCCCGGCCCGGGGAGCTGTTTTTT.